These 7 T cell receptor beta chains came from one sample sequenced in a study of blood T cell repertoires in COVID-19 (dated by TCRdb to the early 2020s). Library generation was performed with the immunoSEQ multiplex PCR assay. The table was pulled from immuneACCESS by TCRdb, which kept in-frame rearrangements only. Such tables lose some clones; where checked, under half of the loss comes from unresolved V genes, and the rest has no known cause. The sample table holds over 350,000 clones, of which 88% were seen once. Clones ranked in the top ten supply 0.9% to 1% of the sample. The specimen was PBMCs or T cells enriched from blood (not recorded which). The receptors come from a woman aged 25 to 39 with acute COVID-19.

In its sample, this clone was seen a few times. The J gene is TRBJ2-2, the V gene TRBV12-3 or TRBV12-4; the D is unclear. The ends were cut back, 6 bases at V and 5 bases at J, with 4 bases in the middle. The CDR3 is made up of 11 amino acids. The CDR3 coding sequence is TGTGCCAGCAGCTATACCGGGGAGCTGTTTTTT. This codes for CASSYTGELFF.

This clone was found once. The chain recombines TRBV19 with TRBJ1-6; 9 bases are a match to TRBD1. CDR1 is LNHDA, CDR2 SQIVND, per germline (reference sequence). Trimming cost V 4 bases and J 10 bases; bases outside gene matches: 2. This CDR3 is 13 amino acids long. Written as DNA, the CDR3 is TGTGCCAGTAGTAGGACAGGGGTCTCACCCCTCCACTTT. Protein: CASSRTGVSPLHF.

The V and J genes are TRBV21-1 and TRBJ1-2; the tabulated D call, TRBD1, remains unverified against the DNA. TRBV21-1 is reported as a pseudogene. This CDR3 has 19 residues. The CDR3 sequence: CASSKVDLGTGLLGYGYTF. The CDR3 nucleotides read TGTGCCAGCAGCAAAGTAGATCTTGGGACAGGACTACTCGGCTATGGCTACACCTTC.

The chain combines TRBV5-6 with TRBJ1-6; a possible D gene is TRBD1 (5 bases). The germline V and J ends were trimmed by 5 bases and 6 bases, with 12 bases remaining between them. The germline CDR1 and CDR2 sequences are SGHDT and YYEEEE. The CDR3 runs 14 residues. CDR3 sequence: CASRRQSGNSPLHF. The CDR3 bases are TGTGCCAGCAGGAGACAGTCCGGTAATTCACCCCTCCACTTT.

The chain carries TRBV3-1 (or the pseudogene TRBV3-2) and TRBJ2-2, with D perhaps TRBD2 (5 bases). This CDR3 is built from 14 residues. In germline, CDR1 is LGHDT, CDR2 YNNKEL (reference sequence). The V gene lost 1 base and the J gene lost 7 bases, with 10 bases spanning the gap. The CDR3 coding sequence is TGTGCCAGCAGCCAAGGTGGGGAGATCGGGGAGCTGTTTTTT. Its translation is CASSQGGEIGELFF.

The chain carries TRBV6-2 or TRBV6-3 and TRBJ2-1; no clear D. Germline CDR1 reads MNHEY; CDR2 reads SVGEGT. V was shortened by 2 bases and J by 5 bases, with 10 bases between the two germline ends. There are 14 residues in the CDR3. The CDR3, as DNA: TGTGCCAGCAGTTACGTCGCGGTCGACAATGAGCAGTTCTTC. As protein: CASSYVAVDNEQFF.

This sequence joins TRBV12-5 and TRBJ2-1; 13 bases match TRBD2. Germline trimming cut 2 bases from V and 7 bases from J; bases unmatched to any gene: 5. Germline loops: CDR1 LGHNT, CDR2 FRNRAP. The CDR3 totals 16 residues. CDR3 in amino acids: CASGLPGLAGANEQFF. For the CDR3, the DNA is TGTGCTAGTGGTTTGCCCGGACTAGCGGGGGCTAATGAGCAGTTCTTC.